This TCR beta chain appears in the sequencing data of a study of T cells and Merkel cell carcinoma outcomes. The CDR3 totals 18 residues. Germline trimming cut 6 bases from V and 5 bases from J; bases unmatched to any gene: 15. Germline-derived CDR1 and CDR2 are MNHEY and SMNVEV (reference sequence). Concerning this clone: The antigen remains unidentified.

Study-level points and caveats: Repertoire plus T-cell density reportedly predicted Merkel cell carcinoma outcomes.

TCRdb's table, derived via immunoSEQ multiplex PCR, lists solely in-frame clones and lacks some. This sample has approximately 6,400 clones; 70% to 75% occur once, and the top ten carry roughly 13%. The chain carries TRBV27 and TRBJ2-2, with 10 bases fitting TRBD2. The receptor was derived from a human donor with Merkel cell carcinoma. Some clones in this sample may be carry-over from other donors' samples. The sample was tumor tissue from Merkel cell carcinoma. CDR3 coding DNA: TGTGCCAGCAGGACGACGGCTAGCGGGAGAAAGAGGACCGGGGAGCTGTTTTTT. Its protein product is CASRTTASGRKRTGELFF.